These T cell receptor beta chains were read from a single sample in a study of T cells in localized non-small cell lung cancer. Assay: immunoSEQ multiplex PCR; the TCRdb copy retains only in-frame clones and omits some. This sample has about 60,000 clones, with around 90% found just once. Sequences were derived from peripheral blood, sampled before any cancer treatment. The receptors originated from a woman between 35 and 70 years old with stage I lung adenocarcinoma. Each CDR3 is given with its conserved first and last residue. D genes are given only for firm matches. Size tells how often a clone was seen (once, few, many) or the class of an expanded clone, and some rows leave it out.

once . TRBJ2-2 TRBV7-8 TGTGCCAGCAGCTTAGGACTAGTATATGCCGGGGAGCTGTTTTTT CASSLGLVYAGELFF
. TRBD1 TRBJ1-4 TRBV18 TGTGCCAGCAGGTCCAGGGGGCCGGGGGAAAAACTGTTTTTT CASRSRGPGEKLFF
. . TRBJ1-2 TRBV6-1 TGTGCCAGCAGTGAAGTAACAGGTTTTGCCTATGGCTACACCTTC CASSEVTGFAYGYTF
once . TRBJ1-4 TRBV6-1 TGTGCCAGCAGGGAGGAGATCTTGGGGACCAAACTGTTTTTT CASREEILGTKLFF
once . TRBJ1-2 TRBV5-5 TGTGCCAGCAGCTTGGCAGCATGGGGCAGAGGAAACTATGGCTACACCTTC CASSLAAWGRGNYGYTF
. . TRBJ2-7 TRBV7-6 TGTGCCAGCAGCTTACAGGGGTTAGGTTCCTACGAGCAGTACTTC CASSLQGLGSYEQYF
. . TRBJ2-7 TRBV2 TGTGCCAGCAGCTACTCCTACGAGCAGTACTTC CASSYSYEQYF
. TRBD2 TRBJ2-7 TRBV7-8 TGTGCCAGCAGCTTAGGGAGGGGGACTAGCGGGAGACCTGGCGAGCAGTACTTC CASSLGRGTSGRPGEQYF
. TRBD1 TRBJ2-1 TRBV9 TGTGCCAGCAGCGTAGAGGTGGCAGGGGGAGCCTACAATGAGCAGTTCTTC CASSVEVAGGAYNEQFF
. . TRBJ1-1 TRBV6-6 TGTGCCAGCAGTCCCAGTCCTCGACCTGGCACTGAAGCTTTCTTT CASSPSPRPGTEAFF
. . TRBJ1-1 TRBV9 TGTGCCAGCAGCGTAGATCCAGGAGGGAACACTGAAGCTTTCTTT CASSVDPGGNTEAFF
once TRBD1 TRBJ1-5 TRBV28 TGTGCCAGCAGTCCGGGACAGAGAAATCAGCCCCAGCATTTT CASSPGQRNQPQHF
. . TRBJ1-1 TRBV7-9 TGTGCCAGCAGCTTAGGCTTTGATTCAGCTTTCTTT CASSLGFDSAFF
. . TRBJ1-5 TRBV2 TGTGCCAGCAGGGGAGCCAGGGACCGCGATCAGCCCCAGCATTTT CASRGARDRDQPQHF
. . TRBJ1-1 TRBV6-6 TGTGCCAGCGGGCGAAAAACTGAAGCTTTCTTT CASGRKTEAFF
. TRBD1 TRBJ2-2 TRBV18 TGTGCCAGCTCACTTGCAGGGGGCCCGAACACCGGGGAGCTGTTTTTT CASSLAGGPNTGELFF
. . TRBJ1-1 TRBV28 TGTGCCAGCAGTCCACATTCCGCGAACACTGAAGCTTTCTTT CASSPHSANTEAFF